This TCR beta chain came from a study of T cell responses to AZD1222 COVID-19 vaccine. Looked up from germline, CDR1 is LGHNA and CDR2 is YNFKEQ. V was cut by 0 bases and J by 8 bases, with 16 bases left in between. CDR3 length equals 15 residues. This table comes from immunoSEQ multiplex PCR, and its TCRdb copy is limited to in-frame clones, with some not included. The sample gives roughly 49,000 clones, under 85% of which show up once; 20% to 25% is in the top ten. This clone was seen a few times. The antigen is undetermined. Findings of the study overall: Close to half of spike-specific TCRs reportedly recognize unmutated variant regions. Donors in the cohort were predominantly white British and more often female, and clonal diversity was possibly underestimated. Researchers report vaccine-associated CD4 TCRs spanning spike, with dominance at 160-218 and 743-854.

The rearrangement links TRBV4-2 to TRBJ1-2; a weak D match, TRBD1 (6 bases). Source: peripheral blood, taken on day 0 of MenACWY control vaccination. This receptor was identified in an adult in good health. In DNA form, the CDR3 reads TGTGCCAGCAGCCAAGATCCGGGGGGCCTTGGAGGCTACACCTTC. It translates to CASSQDPGGLGGYTF.